Detailed here is one T cell receptor (beta chain). No antigen is known for it. The sample belongs to a study of cytomegalovirus exposure and HLA in healthy donors. Findings and caveats of the study: In a later analysis, at a false discovery rate of 0.05, under 20,000 TCR beta sequences were associated with HLA alleles. Later examination showed HLA-associated TCR beta chains had greater clonal expansion than equally common others. The study recorded 150 to 200 TCR beta chains that were cytomegalovirus-associated. The sole available immune exposure information was CMV serostatus.

This CDR3 has 15 amino acids. Deletions cut 5 bases from V and 1 base from J, with 11 bases between. Germline assignment: CDR1 MNHNY and CDR2 SVGAGI (reference sequence). A multiplex PCR was run with 60 Vbeta primers and 13 Jbeta primers. Assay used: immunoSEQ multiplex PCR; TCRdb lists only in-frame clones, some missing. The data include about 160,000 clones; the top ten clones carry roughly 2%. The origin of this receptor is a man younger than 45 in good health and CMV-seronegative. The chain has TRBV6-6 and TRBJ2-2, with a tentative D call TRBD2 (6 bases). Material: PBMCs. CDR3 in amino acids: CASSHSGQNTGELFF. CDR3 in DNA: TGTGCCAGCAGTCACAGCGGGCAGAACACCGGGGAGCTGTTTTTT.